Following are 3 T cell receptor beta chains from one sample sequenced in a study of T cells in Graves' hyperthyroidism and ophthalmopathy. RNA transcripts gave rise to amplified TCR beta CDR3 regions. First-round RT-PCR of the TCR CDR3 relied on the HTBI primer set. TCRdb re-called the multiplex PCR reads with MiXCR, one entry per CDR3 protein. The sample lists over 350,000 distinct CDR3 sequences; approximately 15% were seen once. The specimen sequenced was blood. The receptors come from a man younger than 35 with Graves' ophthalmopathy.

This clonotype appeared many times. The chain employs TRBV5-1 and TRBJ2-7, with D hard to call. The CDR3 contains 12 residues. Germline CDR1 reads SGHRS; CDR2 reads YFSETQ. The V end lost 3 bases, the J end lost 3 bases, and 7 bases lay between the germline ends. The CDR3 DNA reads TGCGCCAGCAGCTCAGTTGACTACGAGCAGTACTTC. This translates into CASSSVDYEQYF. Supplemented by reference TRBV5-1 and TRBJ2-7, the full variable domain reads KAGVTQTPRYLIKTRGQQVTLSCSPISGHRSVSWYQQTPGQGLQFLFEYFSETQRNKGNFPGRFSGRQFSNSRSEMNVSTLELGDSALYLCASSSVDYEQYFGPGTRLTVT.

This clonotype was found a few times. The chain employs TRBV5-1 and TRBJ1-3; 9 bases are shared with TRBD1. CDR1 and CDR2 from the germline V gene are SGHRS and YFSETQ. The CDR3 runs to 17 residues. After removal of 4 bases from V and 0 bases from J, the junction contained 8 bases not matched to a gene. CDR3 nucleotides: TGCGCCAGCAGCCCCGGACAGGGGATGACCTCTGGAAACACCATATATTTT. Translated: CASSPGQGMTSGNTIYF.

This clonotype was detected only a few times. The chain carries TRBV6-1 and TRBJ2-7; possibly TRBD1 or TRBD2 for D (6 bases each). CDR3 size: 14 residues. Between the trimmed V and J ends, which lost 10 bases and 2 bases, there was a span of 18 bases. The germline gives CDR1 MNHNS, CDR2 SASEGT. CDR3 in amino acids: CATSSRGPAYEQYF. Written as DNA, the CDR3 is TGTGCCACCTCCTCCCGGGGGCCTGCCTACGAGCAGTACTTC.